This T cell receptor beta chain was sequenced in a study of T-cell memory formation after mild COVID-19. In the study overall: Clusters of TCRs were largely donor specific.

With regard to this clonotype: Its target is not known.

The CDR3 has 16 residues. Germline loops: CDR1 DFQATT, CDR2 SNEGSKA (reference sequence). Trimming cost V 1 base and J 1 base; bases outside gene matches: 6. Constant-segment primers served in 5'RACE that generated TCR alpha and TCR beta cDNA libraries bearing sample barcodes and UMIs. TCRdb redid the calling of the 5' RACE reads with MiXCR, one entry per CDR3 protein. The table has fewer than 550,000 distinct CDR3 sequences, 15% to 25% seen once. Findings and caveats of the study: The study found contracting CD4+ clones mainly in CM and EM and contracting CD8+ clones in EMRA. Confirmation of SARS-CoV-2 specificity was lacking for second-wave clones peaking day 37.

Sequencing was carried out using PBMCs or a T cell subset sorted from them (not recorded which). V and J are TRBV20-1 and TRBJ2-2, with TRBD2 matching over 7 bases. The sequence came from an adult woman who had mild COVID-19 (a few samples of this study predate the infection). Cell type and time point are not known. The CDR3: CSARGGGSLNTGELFF. DNA of the CDR3: TGCAGTGCTAGAGGAGGCGGGAGCCTGAACACCGGGGAGCTGTTTTTT.